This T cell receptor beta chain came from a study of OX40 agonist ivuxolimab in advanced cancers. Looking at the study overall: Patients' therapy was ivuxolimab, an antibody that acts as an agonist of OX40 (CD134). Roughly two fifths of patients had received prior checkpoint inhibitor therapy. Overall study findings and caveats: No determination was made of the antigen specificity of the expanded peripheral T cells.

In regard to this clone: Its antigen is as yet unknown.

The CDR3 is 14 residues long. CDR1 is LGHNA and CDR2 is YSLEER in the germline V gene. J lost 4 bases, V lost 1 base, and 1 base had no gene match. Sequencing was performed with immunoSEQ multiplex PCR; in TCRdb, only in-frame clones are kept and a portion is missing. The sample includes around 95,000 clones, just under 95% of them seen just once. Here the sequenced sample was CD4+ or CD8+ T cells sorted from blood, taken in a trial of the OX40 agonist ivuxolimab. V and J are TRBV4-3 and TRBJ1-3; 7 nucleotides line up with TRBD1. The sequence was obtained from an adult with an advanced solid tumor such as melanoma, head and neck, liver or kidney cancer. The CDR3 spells CASSQVQGGNTIYF. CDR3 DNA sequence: TGCGCCAGCAGCCAAGTACAGGGGGGAAACACCATATATTTT.